This section outlines one T cell receptor (beta chain) sequence together with its context. The source of the sample is a study of neurological immune-mediated disorders. Trimming took 3 bases from V and 0 from J, leaving 11 bases between them. CDR1 is KGHSH, CDR2 LQKENI, per germline. The CDR3 has 15 amino acids. TCRdb redid the calling of the 5' RACE reads with MiXCR, one entry per CDR3 protein. This table holds about 79,000 distinct CDR3 sequences, 13% to 15% found once. This sequence joins TRBV18 and TRBJ2-5; TRBD1 or TRBD2 may be the D gene (5 bases each). The TCR originated in a woman aged 50 to 65 in good health. Input material: PBMCs. The chain's CDR3 is CASSPKGRYQETQYF. In DNA form, the CDR3 reads TGTGCCAGCTCACCCAAGGGACGGTACCAAGAGACCCAGTACTTC.